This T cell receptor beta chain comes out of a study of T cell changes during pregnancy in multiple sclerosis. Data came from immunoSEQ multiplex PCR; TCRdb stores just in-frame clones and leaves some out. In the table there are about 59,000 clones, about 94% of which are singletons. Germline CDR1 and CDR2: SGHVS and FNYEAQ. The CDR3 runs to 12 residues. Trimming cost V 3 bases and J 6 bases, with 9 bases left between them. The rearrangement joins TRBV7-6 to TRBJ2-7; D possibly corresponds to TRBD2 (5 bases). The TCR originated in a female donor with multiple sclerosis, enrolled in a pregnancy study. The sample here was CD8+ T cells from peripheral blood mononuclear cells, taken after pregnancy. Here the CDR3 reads CASSFGSAEQYF. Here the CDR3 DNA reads TGTGCCAGCAGCTTCGGTAGCGCCGAGCAGTACTTC.